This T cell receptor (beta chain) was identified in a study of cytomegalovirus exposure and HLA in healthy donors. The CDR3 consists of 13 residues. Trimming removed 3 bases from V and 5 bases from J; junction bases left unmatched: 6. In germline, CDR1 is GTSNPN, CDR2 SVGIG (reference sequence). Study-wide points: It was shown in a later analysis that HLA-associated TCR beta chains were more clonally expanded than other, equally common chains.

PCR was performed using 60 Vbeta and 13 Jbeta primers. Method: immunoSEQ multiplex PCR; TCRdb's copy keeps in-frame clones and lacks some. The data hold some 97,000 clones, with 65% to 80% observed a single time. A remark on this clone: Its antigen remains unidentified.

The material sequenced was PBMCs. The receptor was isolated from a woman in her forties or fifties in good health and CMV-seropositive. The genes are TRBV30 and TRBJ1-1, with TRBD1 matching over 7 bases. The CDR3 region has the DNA TGTGCCTGGAGACAGGGGTTGAGAACTGAAGCTTTCTTT. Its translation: CAWRQGLRTEAFF.